The next 26 T cell receptor beta chains were all read from a single sample in a study of blood T cell repertoires in COVID-19. Clones were sequenced by immunoSEQ multiplex PCR, and TCRdb holds only the in-frame ones, with some missing. The sample lists around 140,000 clones; around 73% were seen once. Sequenced material: PBMCs or T cells enriched from blood (not recorded which). The receptors were sampled from a woman aged 45 to 65 who had recovered from COVID-19.

The V call is TRBV3-1 (or the pseudogene TRBV3-2), the J call TRBJ1-4, with D perhaps matching TRBD1 (6 bases). Germline loops: CDR1 LGHDT, CDR2 YNNKEL (reference sequence). The CDR3 is made up of 16 amino acids. The V end was cut by 3 bases, the J end by 0 bases, with 11 bases between. Here the CDR3 DNA reads TGTGCCAGCAGCCAGCAACAGGGCGCAACTAATGAAAAACTGTTTTTT. Translated, it gives CASSQQQGATNEKLFF.

The chain is built from TRBV7-9 and TRBJ2-1; 12 bases align to TRBD1. The CDR3 contains 17 residues. Per the germline V gene, CDR1 is SEHNR and CDR2 is FQNEAQ (reference sequence). The V segment lost 5 bases and the J segment 8 bases; nucleotides outside the gene matches: 13. CDR3 in DNA: TGTGCCAGCAGCAAAAATCCGGGACAGGGGGCTCGGTATGAGCAGTTCTTC. Translating gives CASSKNPGQGARYEQFF.

V and J are TRBV9 and TRBJ1-2; 7 nucleotides match TRBD1. Germline CDR1 and CDR2: SGDLS and YYNGEE. V lost 2 bases to trimming and J lost 5 bases; unmatched junction nucleotides: 6. CDR3 length: 14 amino acids. DNA for the CDR3: TGTGCCAGCAGCGTCAGGGGGGAGTCTTATGGCTACACCTTC. Protein: CASSVRGESYGYTF. The full variable domain, in which reference TRBV9 and TRBJ1-2 provide the parts outside the CDR3, is DSGVTQTPKHLITATGQRVTLRCSPRSGDLSVYWYQQSLDQGLQFLIQYYNGEERAKGNILERFSAQQFPDLHSELNLSSLELGDSALYFCASSVRGESYGYTFGSGTRLTVV.

The chain is built from TRBV18 and TRBJ1-1; the D is unclear. Germline V lookup: CDR1 KGHSH, CDR2 LQKENI. The length of the CDR3 is 14 residues. The ends were cut back, 2 bases at V and 1 base at J, with 8 bases in the middle. The CDR3 nucleotides are TGTGCCAGCTCACCAGGGCCGAGGAACACTGAAGCTTTCTTT. This gives the protein CASSPGPRNTEAFF.

V usage is TRBV19 and J usage is TRBJ1-1; 7 positions match TRBD1. The CDR3 contains 13 residues. The germline gives CDR1 LNHDA, CDR2 SQIVND (reference sequence). Trimming at V came to 7 bases and at J to 5 bases, leaving 7 bases not matched to a gene. The CDR3 protein is CASTTGTATEAFF. The CDR3 DNA reads TGTGCCAGTACCACCGGGACAGCTACTGAAGCTTTCTTT. The complete variable domain, with remaining parts taken from reference TRBV19 and TRBJ1-1, reads DGGITQSPKYLFRKEGQNVTLSCEQNLNHDAMYWYRQDPGQGLRLIYYSQIVNDFQKGDIAEGYSVSREKKESFPLTVTSAQKNPTAFYLCASTTGTATEAFFGQGTRLTVV.

The V and J genes are TRBV3-1 (or the pseudogene TRBV3-2) and TRBJ1-1; 10 bases are a match to TRBD1. The J segment lost 3 bases and the V segment lost 3 bases, leaving 4 bases of the junction unmatched. The CDR3 totals 15 residues. Per germline, CDR1 LGHDT and CDR2 YNNKEL (reference sequence). The CDR3 sequence is CASSHLGTGDTEAFF. The CDR3, as DNA: TGTGCCAGCAGCCACCTCGGGACAGGGGACACTGAAGCTTTCTTT.

This chain joins TRBV6-4 and TRBJ2-1; 10 positions agree with TRBD2. V trimming: 6 bases; J trimming: 4 bases; junction bases outside the gene matches: 6. This CDR3 contains 15 residues. The V gene's germline CDR1 is MRHNA and CDR2 SNTAGT. CDR3 sequence: CASSSTSGDYNEQFF. In nucleotides, the CDR3 is TGTGCCAGCAGCTCAACTAGCGGGGATTACAATGAGCAGTTCTTC.

This chain links TRBV10-3 with TRBJ2-6, with D possibly being TRBD1 (5 bases). In germline, CDR1 is ENHRY, CDR2 SYGVKD. Deletions cut 8 bases from V and 0 bases from J, with 14 bases between. The CDR3 length is 16 residues. Here the CDR3 reads CAIGASSISGANVLTF. In nucleotides, the CDR3 is TGTGCCATCGGGGCAAGCTCAATCTCTGGGGCCAACGTCCTGACTTTC.

On this clone itself: This CDR3 is also generated by other DNA sequences in the sample. J is TRBJ1-1 and V is TRBV28; 11 bases line up with TRBD1. Trimming cost V 5 bases and J 7 bases; bases outside gene matches: 6. CDR3 length: 14 amino acids. Germline lookup yields CDR1 MDHEN and CDR2 SYDVKM. CDR3 coding DNA: TGTGCCAGCAGTCCGGACAGGGGGCAGAGTGAAGCTTTCTTT. It encodes CASSPDRGQSEAFF.

The chain employs TRBV2 and TRBJ1-5; tentatively, D is TRBD1 (6 bases). The germline gives CDR1 SNHLY, CDR2 FYNNEI. CDR3 length: 15 amino acids. V was pared by 3 bases and J by 6 bases, with 15 bases between. The CDR3 here is CASSDHIRGAQPQHF. For the CDR3, the DNA is TGTGCCAGCAGTGACCATATCAGGGGAGCTCAGCCCCAGCATTTT.

This clone was seen only once. CDR3 residues: CASSFGQSYGYTF. The CDR3 bases are TGTGCCAGCAGTTTTGGGCAGAGCTATGGCTACACCTTC. V and J are TRBV12-3 or TRBV12-4 and TRBJ1-2, with D uncertain. V was trimmed by 3 bases and J by 4 bases, leaving 9 bases between them. The CDR3 spans 13 residues.

Here the CDR3 reads CASSLASRNNQPQHF. The DNA of the CDR3 is TGTGCCAGCAGCTTGGCCAGCAGGAATAATCAGCCCCAGCATTTT. The chain has TRBV5-6 and TRBJ1-5; D is undetermined. Deletions cut 0 bases from V and 4 bases from J, with 11 bases between. CDR1 is SGHDT and CDR2 is YYEEEE in the germline V gene. This CDR3 comprises 15 residues.

The chain uses TRBV20-1 and TRBJ1-6, with D hard to call. Trimming took off 3 bases at V and 9 bases at J, with 12 bases between the two ends. The CDR3 spans 13 residues. The V gene's germline CDR1 is DFQATT and CDR2 SNEGSKA (reference sequence). CDR3 sequence: CSASWVAGSPLHF. The CDR3, as DNA: TGCAGTGCTAGTTGGGTGGCGGGTTCACCCCTCCACTTT.

The J gene is TRBJ2-3, the V gene TRBV9; D unclear. The V gene lost 3 bases and the J gene lost 2 bases, with 4 bases spanning the gap. The CDR3 spans 12 residues. The germline V gene has CDR1 SGDLS and CDR2 YYNGEE. The CDR3 region has the DNA TGTGCCAGCAGCGCCTACACAGATACGCAGTATTTT. Amino acids: CASSAYTDTQYF.

Here the CDR3 DNA reads TGTGCCAGCAGCTCCTGGACAGGGGGCTCTGGAAACACCATATATTTT. Its translation is CASSSWTGGSGNTIYF. The V gene is TRBV5-5, the J gene TRBJ1-3; TRBD1 agrees at 10 bases. V lost 3 bases, J lost 0 bases, and 3 bases stayed unmatched. The CDR3 is 16 amino acids. The germline CDR1 and CDR2 sequences are SGHKS and YYEKEE (reference sequence).

The chain recombines TRBV27 with TRBJ2-2; 9 bases are shared with TRBD2. Losses at the gene ends were 3 bases for V and 9 bases for J; bases not matched to a gene: 5. Per the germline V gene, CDR1 is MNHEY and CDR2 is SMNVEV (reference sequence). The CDR3 runs 14 residues. The CDR3 reads CASSFGGGARELFF. Written as DNA, the CDR3 is TGTGCCAGCAGTTTTGGCGGGGGGGCCCGGGAGCTGTTTTTT.

This clone was seen only once. The chain couples TRBV5-1 to TRBJ1-2, with TRBD1 as a possible D gene (6 bases). Germline-derived CDR1 and CDR2 are SGHRS and YFSETQ. Trimming took off 0 bases at V and 9 bases at J, with 15 bases between the two ends. This CDR3 has 14 residues. The CDR3: CASSLAPGALSYTF. Here the CDR3 DNA reads TGCGCCAGCAGCTTGGCCCCAGGGGCGCTTAGCTACACCTTC.

This clone was seen a single time. The V call is TRBV30, the J call TRBJ1-4; 7 bases are shared with TRBD1. Germline V gene data show CDR1 as GTSNPN and CDR2 as SVGIG (reference sequence). The CDR3 contains 14 residues. V shed 6 bases, J shed 8 bases, and the junction held 12 bases outside the gene matches. The chain's CDR3 is CACSRTGLREKLFF. The CDR3 DNA sequence: TGTGCCTGTTCGAGGACAGGTCTTAGGGAAAAACTGTTTTTT.

The chain has TRBV10-2 and TRBJ1-1; the D gene is possibly TRBD1 (6 bases). Germline-derived CDR1 and CDR2 are WSHSY and SAAADI. The germline V and J ends were trimmed by 8 bases and 3 bases, with 16 bases remaining between them. The CDR3 loop spans 14 amino acids. The CDR3 sequence is CASSTGLGDTEAFF. CDR3 coding DNA: TGCGCCAGCTCAACAGGGTTAGGGGACACTGAAGCTTTCTTT.

The gene calls are TRBV28 and TRBJ2-5; 9 positions agree with TRBD2. The length of the CDR3 is 15 residues. CDR1 and CDR2 from the germline V gene are MDHEN and SYDVKM. Trimming took 4 bases from V and 2 from J; bases not matched to a gene: 5. CDR3 sequence reads: CASSSSAGGQETQYF. The CDR3 coding sequence is TGTGCCAGCAGTTCCTCAGCGGGGGGACAAGAGACCCAGTACTTC.

The chain uses TRBV11-2 and TRBJ2-7; 8 bases map to TRBD2. Trimming removed 1 base from V and 0 bases from J; junction bases left unmatched: 2. The CDR3 covers 15 residues. Germline V gene sequence: CDR1 SGHAT, CDR2 FQNNGV. DNA of the CDR3: TGTGCCAGCAGCTTAGCAGGGACTAGCTCCTACGAGCAGTACGTC. It yields the protein CASSLAGTSSYEQYV.

The rearrangement joins TRBV5-1 to TRBJ1-1; perhaps TRBD1 as D (6 bases). The germline V gene has CDR1 SGHRS and CDR2 YFSETQ. The CDR3 runs to 14 residues. The germline V and J ends were trimmed by 0 bases and 5 bases, with 11 bases remaining between them. For the CDR3, the DNA is TGCGCCAGCAGCTTGGCGCGGGGGCTGACTGAAGCTTTCTTT. Its translation: CASSLARGLTEAFF. Combining the CDR3 with reference TRBV5-1 and TRBJ1-1 gives the whole variable domain KAGVTQTPRYLIKTRGQQVTLSCSPISGHRSVSWYQQTPGQGLQFLFEYFSETQRNKGNFPGRFSGRQFSNSRSEMNVSTLELGDSALYLCASSLARGLTEAFFGQGTRLTVV.

The V and J genes are TRBV11-3 and TRBJ2-2; D possibly corresponds to TRBD1 (6 bases). Germline-derived CDR1 and CDR2 are SGHNT and YENEEA. The length of the CDR3 is 14 residues. V lost 3 bases to trimming and J lost 4 bases, with 9 bases between them. The CDR3 nucleotides are TGTGCCAGCAGCTTCAGGGGAACCACCGGGGAGCTGTTTTTT. Translation: CASSFRGTTGELFF.

This clone turned up a few times. The chain is built from TRBV7-2 and TRBJ2-7; no reliable D call. Germline V gives CDR1 SGHTA, CDR2 FQGNSA. The CDR3 extends over 12 amino acids. Trimming left V 4 bases short and J 6 bases short, with 10 bases between. The CDR3 is CASSSRGSEQYF. DNA of the CDR3: TGTGCCAGCAGCTCCCGCGGTAGCGAGCAGTACTTC.

CDR3 protein: CASIQVGSDTQYF. The CDR3 DNA follows: TGTGCCAGCATTCAGGTCGGTTCAGATACGCAGTATTTT. The rearrangement joins TRBV6-5 to TRBJ2-3; D unclear. This CDR3 has 13 residues. Germline CDR1 MNHEY, CDR2 SVGAGI. V was clipped by 7 bases and J by 4 bases, with 12 bases between them.

V gene TRBV5-5 combines with J gene TRBJ1-1; 7 positions match TRBD1. The germline CDR1 and CDR2 sequences are SGHKS and YYEKEE (reference sequence). The V and J ends lost 1 base and 1 base, in that order; junction bases with no gene match: 4. This CDR3 is built from 15 residues. The CDR3 DNA sequence: TGTGCCAGCAGCTTGTCCGGGACAGCGAACACTGAAGCTTTCTTT. This translates into CASSLSGTANTEAFF.